These 11 T cell receptor beta chains came from one sample sequenced in a study of T cells in Graves' hyperthyroidism and ophthalmopathy (dated by TCRdb to between 2018 and 2021). The library came from multiplex PCR. Sequenced using an Illumina HiSeq 2000. Amplification of TCR beta CDR3 regions was carried out from RNA transcripts. The first round of RT-PCR for the TCR CDR3 was performed with the HTBI primer set and the Qiagen OneStep RT-PCR kit. TCRdb handled the public reads itself, with Q25 trimming in fastp and clone calling in MiXCR, and kept productive beta chains. Rows with a matching CDR3 protein are joined into one entry that keeps the most common DNA and genes. The sample table holds around 580,000 distinct CDR3 sequences, of which approximately 16% were seen once. The ten largest clones capture 15% to 20% of the sample. Sequencing used blood. These receptors originate from a woman aged 18-29 years with Graves' hyperthyroidism.

Only a few counts were recorded for this clonotype. The CDR3 end shows no conserved phenylalanine or tryptophan, and so a read error is likely. The rearrangement uses TRBV5-1 and TRBJ1-5; possibly TRBD1 for D (5 bases). V was shortened by 1 base and J by 6 bases, with 8 bases between the two germline ends. CDR1 SGHRS and CDR2 YFSETQ come from the germline V gene. This CDR3 is built from 13 residues. The CDR3 region has the DNA TGCGCCAGCAGCTTGTCCGGGGGTCAGCCCCAGCATCTT. Encoded protein: CASSLSGGQPQHL.

This clonotype has more than one count but fewer than ten. The CDR3 loop reads CASSQETGAGYTF. As DNA, the CDR3 is TGTGCCAGCAGCCAAGAGACAGGAGCTGGCTACACCTTC. The rearrangement joins TRBV3-1 to TRBJ1-2; D is possibly TRBD1 (6 bases). The length of the CDR3 is 13 residues. Trimming removed 0 bases from V and 7 bases from J, with 9 bases in between. Germline V gives CDR1 LGHDT, CDR2 YNNKEL (reference sequence).

This clonotype was counted between two and nine times. The rearrangement uses TRBV7-9 and TRBJ2-5; TRBD1 agrees at 11 bases. The CDR3 runs 16 residues. Trimming took 4 bases from V and 6 from J; bases not matched to a gene: 10. CDR1 is SEHNR and CDR2 is FQNEAQ in the germline V gene (reference sequence). The CDR3 protein is CASSSNGQGAGKTQYF. The CDR3 DNA is TGTGCCAGCAGCTCAAACGGACAGGGGGCGGGAAAGACCCAGTACTTC.

A few counts support this clonotype. J is TRBJ2-2 and V is TRBV20-1, with D possibly matching TRBD2 (6 bases). Germline assignment: CDR1 DFQATT and CDR2 SNEGSKA (reference sequence). The CDR3 loop spans 16 amino acids. Trimming took 0 bases from V and 2 from J, leaving 13 bases between them. DNA for the CDR3: TGCAGTGCTAGAGAGGAGGGGCCTAGAAACACCGGGGAGCTGTTTTTT. Encoded protein: CSAREEGPRNTGELFF.

The chain joins TRBV7-2 to TRBJ2-7, with 10 bases identical to TRBD1. This CDR3 has 15 residues. The J segment lost 6 bases and the V segment lost 5 bases, leaving 10 bases of the junction unmatched. Germline values: CDR1 SGHTA, CDR2 FQGNSA. The chain's CDR3 is CASSHEDRGGTEQYF. CDR3 DNA: TGTGCCAGCAGCCACGAGGACAGGGGGGGCACCGAGCAGTACTTC.

This clonotype was counted ten times or more. The chain has TRBV24-1 and TRBJ2-3; possibly TRBD2 for D (6 bases). The CDR3 is made up of 13 amino acids. V was clipped by 9 bases and J by 2 bases, with 11 bases between them. CDR1 is KGHDR, CDR2 SFDVKD, per germline. The CDR3 DNA reads as TGTGCCACCTCCGGGACTCTCACAGATACGCAGTATTTT. Amino acids: CATSGTLTDTQYF.

Points on this clonotype: Being one base from a much bigger clone, this may be a read error. The rearrangement uses TRBV7-9 and TRBJ2-7, with 13 bases identical to TRBD2. CDR1 is SEHNR and CDR2 is FQNEAQ in the germline V gene (reference sequence). This CDR3 has 17 amino acids. DNA for the CDR3: TGTGCCAGCAGCTCCGATGAGACTAGCGGGAGGTCCTACGAGCCGTACTTC. Encoded protein: CASSSDETSGRSYEPYF.

This clonotype has ten or more counts. The chain couples TRBV20-1 to TRBJ2-7; D might be TRBD1 (5 bases). From germline, CDR1 is DFQATT and CDR2 SNEGSKA (reference sequence). The CDR3 spans 12 residues. Between the trimmed V and J ends, which lost 3 bases and 6 bases, there was a span of 12 bases. The CDR3 loop reads CSASPPGREQYF. In nucleotides, the CDR3 is TGCAGTGCTAGTCCACCAGGGCGCGAGCAGTACTTC.

V is TRBV5-1 and J is TRBJ2-7; TRBD2 matches 13 bases. Looked up from germline, CDR1 is SGHRS and CDR2 is YFSETQ. There are 15 residues in the CDR3. J lost 7 bases, V lost 3 bases, and 7 bases had no gene match. The CDR3 nucleotides are TGCGCCAGCAGCTCAGGACTAGCGGGAGTCTTTGAGCAGTACTTC. Amino acid sequence: CASSSGLAGVFEQYF.

The sample holds many counts of this clonotype. This chain's CDR3 is CASSPRWSTDTQYF. The CDR3 DNA sequence: TGTGCCAGCAGCCCCCGATGGAGCACAGATACGCAGTATTTT. The chain employs TRBV7-3 and TRBJ2-3; the D is unclear. The CDR3 loop spans 14 amino acids. The germline CDR1 and CDR2 sequences are SGHTA and FQGTGA. The germline V and J ends were trimmed by 5 bases and 0 bases, with 9 bases remaining between them.

There are a few counts of this clonotype. The gene calls are TRBV10-3 and TRBJ2-3; TRBD2 matches at 7 bases. J gave up 2 bases and V 0 bases, and 8 bases lay outside the gene matches. The germline gives CDR1 ENHRY, CDR2 SYGVKD. There are 17 residues in the CDR3. The CDR3 DNA follows: TGTGCCATCAGTGAGTCATTCGGCGGGACTAACACAGATACGCAGTATTTT. It translates to CAISESFGGTNTDTQYF.